Listed below are T cell receptor beta chains from one sample, sequenced in a study of cytomegalovirus exposure and HLA in healthy donors. Here immunoSEQ multiplex PCR was the method, and the copy in TCRdb shows in-frame clones only, minus some. Here the sample spans 90,000 to 150,000 clones, about 74% being singletons. Sequencing was performed on PBMCs. The receptor set was obtained from a female donor in good health and CMV-seronegative. CDR3s include the opening cysteine and the closing phenylalanine or tryptophan. A D gene is named only where the DNA matches it firmly. Size tells how often a clone was seen (once, few, many) or the class of an expanded clone, and some rows leave it out.

>NA|NA|TRBJ2-5|TRBV29-1
TGCAGCGTTGCGGTTGCCGGGGAGACCCAGTACTTC
CSVAVAGETQYF
>NA|NA|TRBJ1-3|TRBV4-1
TGCGCCAGCAGCCAATATGGGGCCCTCTCTGGAAACACCATATATTTT
CASSQYGALSGNTIYF
>NA|NA|TRBJ1-2|TRBV5-4
TGTGCCAGCAGCCGTGAGACAGGTTACAGGGGCTACACCTTC
CASSRETGYRGYTF
>NA|TRBD1|TRBJ2-7|TRBV9
TGTGCCAGCAGCCCCCGGGACAGCTCCTACGAGCAGTACTTC
CASSPRDSSYEQYF
>few|TRBD2|TRBJ2-5|TRBV2
TGTGCCAGCAGTTATAGCGGGGGGGTGACCCAGTACTTC
CASSYSGGVTQYF
>NA|NA|TRBJ1-2|TRBV7-9
TGTGCCAGCAGCGCCGGGGGGTCCTATGGCTACACCTTC
CASSAGGSYGYTF
>NA|NA|TRBJ2-2|TRBV30
TGTGCCTGGAGTGTCGGTTTGGGGGGGGCGGTCGGGGAGCTGTTTTTT
CAWSVGLGGAVGELFF
>NA|TRBD1|TRBJ1-5|TRBV27
TGTGCCAGCAGACCAACAGGGGTTAGCCAGCCCCAGCATTTT
CASRPTGVSQPQHF
>NA|NA|TRBJ2-4|TRBV7-2
TGTGCCAGCAGTCCGATCCCCGGGACACTTATCGGGAACATTCAGTACTTC
CASSPIPGTLIGNIQYF
>NA|TRBD2|TRBJ2-5|TRBV11-2
TGTGCCAGCAGTCGGATAGCGGGGGCCCAAGAGACCCAGTACTTC
CASSRIAGAQETQYF
>few|NA|TRBJ1-4|TRBV7-6
TGTGCCAGCAGCTTAGAAGCGTCTAATGAAAAACTGTTTTTT
CASSLEASNEKLFF
>NA|TRBD1|TRBJ2-7|TRBV20-1
TGCAGTGCCAGACAGGGGAGCGAGCAGTACTTC
CSARQGSEQYF
>NA|TRBD2|TRBJ2-3|TRBV4-2
TGTGCCAGCAGCCAAGAAACTAGCGGGACTTACACAGATACGCAGTATTTT
CASSQETSGTYTDTQYF
>NA|TRBD2|TRBJ2-1|TRBV6-4
TGTGCCAGCAGTGACAGGTCTAGCGGAAAAAATGAGCAGTTCTTC
CASSDRSSGKNEQFF
>NA|NA|TRBJ1-4|TRBV2
TGTGCCAGCAGTGACAGGGCGTGGGAAAAACTGTTTTTT
CASSDRAWEKLFF
>NA|TRBD2|TRBJ2-3|TRBV5-8
TGTGCCAGCAGCGATCGGGGGGGCACAGATACGCAGTATTTT
CASSDRGGTDTQYF
>NA|NA|TRBJ1-6|TRBV27
TGTGCCAGCAGGGCCGGGACTTCGTCCTCACCCCTCCACTTT
CASRAGTSSSPLHF
>NA|TRBD1|TRBJ1-1|TRBV2
TGTGCCAGCAGGGGACAGACTGAAGCTTTCTTT
CASRGQTEAFF
>NA|NA|TRBJ1-1|TRBV6-5
TGTGCCAGCAGTTACGGACAGATGAACACTGAAGCTTTCTTT
CASSYGQMNTEAFF
>few|TRBD1|TRBJ1-4|TRBV6-1
TGTGCCAGCAGTGAAGGGACAGGGGGGGAAAAACTGTTTTTT
CASSEGTGGEKLFF
>NA|NA|TRBJ2-7|TRBV6-1
TGTGCCAGCACTGGGGTGGGGGCGAAATCCTACGAGCAGTACTTC
CASTGVGAKSYEQYF
>NA|NA|TRBJ2-5|TRBV29-1
TGCAGCGTTGAAAACCCCAGGGGCGGTCAAGAGACCCAGTACTTC
CSVENPRGGQETQYF
>NA|NA|TRBJ2-1|TRBV7-2
TGTGCCAGCAGCTCTATAGTTTATGATGAGCAGTTCTTC
CASSSIVYDEQFF
>NA|TRBD1|TRBJ1-4|TRBV2
TGTGCCAGTAACAGGGGATTAGGTGAAAAACTGTTTTTT
CASNRGLGEKLFF
>NA|TRBD1|TRBJ1-2|TRBV2
TGTGCCAGCAGTGAAGGACAGGGATTGGGTGGCTACACCTTC
CASSEGQGLGGYTF
>NA|NA|TRBJ2-2|TRBV21-1
TGTGCCAGCAGCTCGACTAGGCCTGCGAACACCGGGGAGCTGTTTTTT
CASSSTRPANTGELFF
>NA|NA|TRBJ1-1|TRBV7-6
TGTGCCAGCAGCTGGACAGAGAACACTGAAGCTTTCTTT
CASSWTENTEAFF
>NA|TRBD2|TRBJ2-1|TRBV5-1
TGCGCCAGCAGCTTCGCGGGAGGGAGCTCCTACAATGAGCAGTTCTTC
CASSFAGGSSYNEQFF
>NA|TRBD2|TRBJ2-1|TRBV2
TGTGCCAGCAGCCCTCTACTAGCGTCCTCCTCCTACAATGAGCAGTTCTTC
CASSPLLASSSYNEQFF
>NA|TRBD1|TRBJ1-6|TRBV5-1
TGCGCCAGCAGCATTACTACCGGGACAGGGAATTCACCCCTCCACTTT
CASSITTGTGNSPLHF
>NA|TRBD1|TRBJ2-7|TRBV4-2
TGTGCCAGCAGCCAGACCGGGACAGTCTACGAGCAGTACTTC
CASSQTGTVYEQYF
>NA|NA|TRBJ2-1|TRBV6-5
TGTGCCAGCAGTTACCCCGGACAGTATGAGCAGTTCTTC
CASSYPGQYEQFF
>NA|NA|TRBJ1-1|TRBV29-1
TGCAGCGTCCGAACAGGGATGAGCACTGAAGCTTTCTTT
CSVRTGMSTEAFF
>few|TRBD2|TRBJ2-3|TRBV6-5
TGTGCCAGCAGTTCCCCCGGGGGGGCCGGCACAGATACGCAGTATTTT
CASSSPGGAGTDTQYF
>NA|TRBD1|TRBJ1-2|TRBV6-1
TGTGCCAGCAGATGGGACAGGACCACCTCCTTC
CASRWDRTTSF
>NA|TRBD2|TRBJ2-7|TRBV18
TGTGCCAGCTCACCAAGTCTAGCGGGCGAGCAGTACTTC
CASSPSLAGEQYF
>NA|NA|TRBJ2-5|TRBV13
TGTGCCAGCAGCGCCCGCTACGAGACCCAGTACTTC
CASSARYETQYF
>NA|NA|TRBJ2-3|TRBV6-6
TGTGCCAGCAGTTACTCGACCGAGGTGGATACGCAGTATTTT
CASSYSTEVDTQYF
>NA|NA|TRBJ1-6|TRBV6-5
TGTGCCAGCAGTTACTCCGACAGAAATTCACCCCTCCACTTT
CASSYSDRNSPLHF
>NA|TRBD1|TRBJ2-7|TRBV7-6
TGTGCCAGCAGCTTAGAAGGGACAGCAGACTACGAGCAGTACTTC
CASSLEGTADYEQYF
>NA|TRBD1|TRBJ1-4|TRBV18
TGTGCCAGCTCACCATTTGTACAGGGGGCGACTAATGAAAAACTGTTTTTT
CASSPFVQGATNEKLFF
>NA|TRBD1|TRBJ2-2|TRBV5-1
TGCGCCAGCAGCTTGGAGGCAGGGGGTATCACCGGGGAGCTGTTTTTT
CASSLEAGGITGELFF